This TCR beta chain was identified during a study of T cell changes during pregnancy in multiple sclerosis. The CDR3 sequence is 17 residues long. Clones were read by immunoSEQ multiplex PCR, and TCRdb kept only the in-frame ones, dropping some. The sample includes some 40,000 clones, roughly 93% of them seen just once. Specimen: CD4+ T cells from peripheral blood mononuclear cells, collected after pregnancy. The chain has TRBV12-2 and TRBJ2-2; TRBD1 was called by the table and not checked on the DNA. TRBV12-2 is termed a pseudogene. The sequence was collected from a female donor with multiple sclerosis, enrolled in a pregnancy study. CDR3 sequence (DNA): TGTGCAAGTCGTTGGACAGGAGTACTTGCGGGCACCGGGGAGCTGTTTTTT. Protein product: CASRWTGVLAGTGELFF.